A single sample is the source of the 16 T cell receptor beta chains below, sequenced in a study of T-cell reconstitution after alpha-beta-depleted transplantation in children. Unique molecular identifiers were built into the TCRbeta library. One entry per CDR3 protein results from TCRdb running MiXCR on the PCR reads. The sample shows 300,000 to 400,000 distinct CDR3 sequences, about an eighth of them seen only once. The input for sequencing was PBMCs, taken from the stem cell graft. These receptors originate from a human donor who donated a stem cell graft to a child with Fanconi anemia.

In this sample, this clonotype turned up a few times. The V gene is TRBV6-2 or TRBV6-3, the J gene TRBJ1-1, with TRBD1 as a possible D gene (5 bases). Trimming took 6 bases from V and 7 from J, leaving 12 bases between them. The CDR3 is 12 residues long. The V gene's germline CDR1 is MNHEY and CDR2 SVGEGT. CDR3 bases: TGTGCCAGCAGGGGGGACGACCATGAAGCTTTCTTT. Its translation: CASRGDDHEAFF.

In this sample, this clonotype is medium-sized. This chain uses TRBV12-3 or TRBV12-4 with TRBJ1-4; the D is unclear. Trimming took off 3 bases at V and 8 bases at J, with 10 bases between the two ends. This CDR3 comprises 13 residues. CDR3 residues: CASSFSGLEKLFF. CDR3 nucleotides: TGTGCCAGCAGTTTTTCCGGGTTGGAAAAACTGTTTTTT.

This clonotype has a handful of counts. The chain employs TRBV4-3 and TRBJ2-3, with TRBD1 matching over 11 bases. The CDR3 length is 20 residues. Germline CDR1 reads LGHNA; CDR2 reads YSLEER. V lost 1 base and J lost 4; bases outside the gene matches: 16. DNA for the CDR3: TGCGCCAGCAGCCAAGGACCGGGACAGGGGGATATCCAAAGTCCAGATACGCAGTATTTT. Protein sequence: CASSQGPGQGDIQSPDTQYF.

This clonotype was observed many times. The chain employs TRBV4-3 and TRBJ1-2, with D unclear. The CDR3 extends over 13 amino acids. Trimming left V 0 bases short and J 8 bases short, with 10 bases between. Per germline, CDR1 LGHNA and CDR2 YSLEER. CDR3 residues: CASSQDQGSGYTF. The CDR3 DNA reads as TGCGCCAGCAGCCAAGATCAAGGGTCAGGCTACACCTTC.

This clonotype was detected ten times or more. The chain uses TRBV5-1 and TRBJ1-1, with D possibly being TRBD1 (5 bases). Trimming stripped 4 bases from V and 2 bases from J, with 9 bases between. The CDR3 runs 13 residues. The germline V gene encodes CDR1 SGHRS and CDR2 YFSETQ. The DNA for the CDR3 is TGCGCCAGCAGCCCAGGGTCAAACACTGAAGCTTTCTTT. Translated: CASSPGSNTEAFF.

This clonotype occurred a few times. This sequence joins TRBV4-3 and TRBJ1-2; no clear D gene. Trimming left V 0 bases short and J 5 bases short, with 16 bases between. The CDR3 is made up of 16 amino acids. The germline V gene has CDR1 LGHNA and CDR2 YSLEER. CDR3 nucleotides: TGCGCCAGCAGCCAAGATCAGCAGGCTGGCGTGTATGGCTACACCTTC. As protein: CASSQDQQAGVYGYTF.

This clonotype was seen ten or more times. This chain uses TRBV12-3 or TRBV12-4 with TRBJ2-3; 7 bases map to TRBD2. J lost 3 bases, V lost 8 bases, and 11 bases had no gene match. The CDR3 has 15 amino acids. The CDR3: CASGPSGDGTDTQYF. The CDR3 nucleotides read TGTGCCAGCGGTCCCAGCGGGGATGGAACAGATACGCAGTATTTT.

Ten or more counts support this clonotype. The J gene is TRBJ1-1, the V gene TRBV3-1; maybe TRBD1 (6 bases). Deletions cut 6 bases from V and 0 bases from J, with 14 bases between. The CDR3 has 15 amino acids. The germline gives CDR1 LGHDT, CDR2 YNNKEL (reference sequence). CDR3 sequence reads: CASSSNRAMNTEAFF. CDR3 DNA sequence: TGTGCCAGCAGTTCAAACAGGGCCATGAACACTGAAGCTTTCTTT.

Ten or more counts support this clonotype. The chain carries TRBV10-3 and TRBJ2-5; 7 bases align to TRBD1. Germline CDR1 and CDR2: ENHRY and SYGVKD. The CDR3 totals 13 residues. Losses at the gene ends were 10 bases for V and 2 bases for J; bases not matched to a gene: 7. CDR3 nucleotide sequence: TGTGCCACCACACAGGGGATTCAAGAGACCCAGTACTTC. This encodes CATTQGIQETQYF.

This clonotype has only a few counts. This chain connects TRBV30 to TRBJ1-4; the D is unclear. There are 12 residues in the CDR3. Trimming shortened V by 5 bases and J by 8 bases, and 12 bases separated the two germline ends. Germline V lookup: CDR1 GTSNPN, CDR2 SVGIG (reference sequence). Here the CDR3 DNA reads TGTGCCTGGGCCCGGACGGGCGAAAAACTGTTTTTT. It is translated as CAWARTGEKLFF.

The rearrangement joins TRBV7-6 to TRBJ2-3, with D perhaps assigned TRBD1 or TRBD2 (6 bases each). Germline assignment: CDR1 SGHVS and CDR2 FNYEAQ. The CDR3 totals 15 residues. With 3 bases removed from V and 2 bases from J, the gap between germline ends came to 12 bases. In DNA form, the CDR3 reads TGTGCCAGCAGCTTCTCACAGGGACTCACAGATACGCAGTATTTT. Translated, it gives CASSFSQGLTDTQYF.

On this clonotype itself: Since a much larger clone is just one base distant, this may be a read error. This chain connects TRBV3-1 to TRBJ1-1, with D uncertain. Germline V gives CDR1 LGHDT, CDR2 YNNKEL (reference sequence). The CDR3 loop spans 13 amino acids. Deletions cut 8 bases from V and 3 bases from J, with 13 bases between. Written as DNA, the CDR3 is TGTGCCAGCTGCCTTACCCTGGACACTGAAGCTTTCTTT. Its translation: CASCLTLDTEAFF.

This clonotype was counted between two and nine times. The J gene is TRBJ1-4, the V gene TRBV4-3; tentatively, D is TRBD1 (5 bases). Per the germline V gene, CDR1 is LGHNA and CDR2 is YSLEER. V was clipped by 2 bases and J by 6 bases, with 22 bases between them. The CDR3 is made up of 18 amino acids. CDR3 amino acids: CASSQNPLPLGRDEKLFF. The CDR3 region has the DNA TGCGCCAGCAGCCAAAATCCCCTACCGTTGGGGCGGGATGAAAAACTGTTTTTT.

Many counts were recorded for this clonotype. The chain couples TRBV10-3 to TRBJ2-2; D is perhaps TRBD2 (6 bases). The CDR3 is made up of 14 amino acids. Trimming left V 8 bases short and J 6 bases short, with 16 bases between. Germline CDR1 and CDR2: ENHRY and SYGVKD. The CDR3: CAIGRGISPGELFF. The CDR3 DNA reads as TGTGCCATCGGGCGGGGCATCAGTCCCGGGGAGCTGTTTTTT.

The chain's CDR3 is CASSFTEETQYF. CDR3 in DNA: TGTGCCAGCAGCTTTACGGAAGAGACCCAGTACTTC. The V gene is TRBV11-2, the J gene TRBJ2-5; D unclear. In germline, CDR1 is SGHAT, CDR2 FQNNGV. V lost 3 bases and J lost 3, with 5 bases in between. The CDR3 contains 12 residues. Using reference TRBV11-2 and TRBJ2-5 for the parts outside the CDR3, the full variable domain is EAGVAQSPRYKIIEKRQSVAFWCNPISGHATLYWYQQILGQGPKLLIQFQNNGVVDDSQLPKDRFSAERLKGVDSTLKIQPAKLEDSAVYLCASSFTEETQYFGPGTRLLVL.

This clonotype was seen only a few times. V gene TRBV27 combines with J gene TRBJ1-5, with no clear D. V was cut by 3 bases and J by 11 bases, with 14 bases left in between. This CDR3 is built from 13 residues. Germline values: CDR1 MNHEY, CDR2 SMNVEV (reference sequence). The CDR3 spells CASSFGSGGAQHF. DNA of the CDR3: TGTGCCAGCAGTTTTGGTAGTGGCGGAGCCCAGCATTTT.